This T cell receptor (beta chain) was obtained from a study of CD8+ T cells in alopecia areata. cDNA prepared by RNA extraction and subsequent reverse transcription served as the template for sequencing. TCRdb keeps only in-frame clones here, not all; method: immunoSEQ multiplex PCR. This repertoire shows 200,000 to 250,000 clones, about 68% found once; its top ten account for 1.2%. The CDR3 consists of 16 residues. Germline loops: CDR1 SGHVS, CDR2 FNYEAQ. Trimming cost V 1 base and J 1 base; bases outside gene matches: 5. The origin of this receptor is a human donor with alopecia areata. Sample: CD4+ T cells sorted from blood, taken at week 0. The chain uses TRBV7-6 and TRBJ2-5; TRBD1 agrees at 8 bases. The CDR3 DNA sequence: TGTGCCAGCAGCTTAGTGGGACAGGTCCCCCAAGAGACCCAGTACTTC. It yields the protein CASSLVGQVPQETQYF.